The 8 T cell receptor beta chains given below trace back to one sample, sequenced in a study of a mutant IDH1 vaccine in newly diagnosed glioma. Time point meaning: week 47, end of study. Each dose of the vaccine consisted of 300 ug of mutant IDH1 20-mer peptide, with topical imiquimod. For these receptors, no antigen is known. This table comes from immunoSEQ multiplex PCR, and its TCRdb copy is limited to in-frame clones, with some not included. The table shows approximately 35,000 clones, with approximately 92% occurring only once. The sequencing here drew on PBMCs, taken from a glioma patient whose treatment included an IDH1 peptide vaccine. Receptors originate from a woman aged 40 to 50 with glioma.

This chain links TRBV30 with TRBJ2-5, with 9 bases lining up with TRBD2. From germline, CDR1 is GTSNPN and CDR2 SVGIG (reference sequence). There are 13 residues in the CDR3. With 1 base clipped from V and 9 bases from J, the junction kept 6 bases outside the gene matches. The DNA of the CDR3 is TGTGCCTGGAGTGAGACTAGCGGCTTTTCCCAGTACTTC. Translation gives CAWSETSGFSQYF.

The gene calls are TRBV2 and TRBJ1-4; D might be TRBD1 (6 bases). The CDR3 has 14 amino acids. Germline loops: CDR1 SNHLY, CDR2 FYNNEI. V was clipped by 3 bases and J by 7 bases, with 12 bases between them. CDR3 sequence: CASSDGGLGEKLFF. DNA of the CDR3: TGTGCCAGCAGTGATGGGGGGCTAGGTGAAAAACTGTTTTTT.

V and J are TRBV19 and TRBJ1-2; D is unresolved. In germline, CDR1 is LNHDA, CDR2 SQIVND (reference sequence). This CDR3 is built from 15 residues. Trimming removed 1 base at V and 0 bases at J, with 9 bases between. The CDR3 DNA reads TGTGCCAGTAGTATAGTCGAGAGACCTAACTATGGCTACACCTTC. It translates to CASSIVERPNYGYTF.

This clone was observed a single time. The chain links TRBV19 to TRBJ1-2, with TRBD1 matching over 8 bases. CDR1 is LNHDA, CDR2 SQIVND, per germline (reference sequence). J gave up 4 bases and V 5 bases, and 12 bases lay outside the gene matches. CDR3 length: 16 amino acids. The CDR3 region has the DNA TGTGCCAGTAGTGATGGACAGGGACCGCGGGGCTATGGCTACACCTTC. This translates into CASSDGQGPRGYGYTF. Combining the CDR3 with reference TRBV19 and TRBJ1-2 gives the whole variable domain DGGITQSPKYLFRKEGQNVTLSCEQNLNHDAMYWYRQDPGQGLRLIYYSQIVNDFQKGDIAEGYSVSREKKESFPLTVTSAQKNPTAFYLCASSDGQGPRGYGYTFGSGTRLTVV.

The V gene is TRBV5-1, the J gene TRBJ2-3; a possible D gene is TRBD2 (6 bases). Per the germline V gene, CDR1 is SGHRS and CDR2 is YFSETQ. The CDR3 spans 13 residues. The ends were cut back, 3 bases at V and 4 bases at J, with 9 bases in the middle. CDR3 sequence reads: CASSSRGSDTQYF. CDR3 nucleotide sequence: TGCGCCAGCAGCTCCCGGGGGTCAGATACGCAGTATTTT. Filled out from reference TRBV5-1 and TRBJ2-3, the complete variable domain reads KAGVTQTPRYLIKTRGQQVTLSCSPISGHRSVSWYQQTPGQGLQFLFEYFSETQRNKGNFPGRFSGRQFSNSRSEMNVSTLELGDSALYLCASSSRGSDTQYFGPGTRLTVL.

The V call is TRBV6-5, the J call TRBJ2-7; TRBD2 matches 10 bases. CDR3 length equals 14 residues. Per germline, CDR1 MNHEY and CDR2 SVGAGI. V trimming: 4 bases; J trimming: 3 bases; junction bases outside the gene matches: 3. CDR3 loop: CASSSSGRIYEQYF. The CDR3, as DNA: TGTGCCAGCAGTTCTAGCGGGAGAATCTACGAGCAGTACTTC.

The rearrangement uses TRBV7-2 and TRBJ2-3, with D unresolved. The V and J ends lost 5 bases and 3 bases respectively, with 9 bases between them. The CDR3 sequence is 13 residues long. Looked up from germline, CDR1 is SGHTA and CDR2 is FQGNSA. CDR3 nucleotide sequence: TGTGCCAGCAGCCGGAGTGCAACAGATACGCAGTATTTT. It is translated as CASSRSATDTQYF.

The chain uses TRBV5-1 and TRBJ2-1; TRBD1 aligns across 7 bases. The V gene's germline CDR1 is SGHRS and CDR2 YFSETQ. This CDR3 contains 13 residues. The V segment lost 5 bases and the J segment 6 bases; nucleotides outside the gene matches: 5. The CDR3 nucleotides are TGCGCCAGCAGTTATGACAGGGTCAATGAGCAGTTCTTC. It specifies CASSYDRVNEQFF.